This T cell receptor beta chain was identified in a study of early T cells in non-severe SARS-CoV-2 infection. Each CDR3 protein gets one entry after TCRdb re-called the 5' RACE reads with MiXCR. The repertoire consists of 55,000 to 70,000 distinct CDR3 sequences, with roughly 10% occurring once and the leading ten covering less than 10%. Trimming removed 7 bases at V and 4 bases at J, with 15 bases between. This CDR3 is 14 amino acids long. Germline CDR1 and CDR2: SGHAT and FQNNGV. The sample holds many counts of this clonotype. This sequence was found in an adult who was a healthcare worker with PCR-confirmed SARS-CoV-2 infection or an uninfected control (not recorded which). J is TRBJ2-3 and V is TRBV11-2; D not certain. The specimen was whole blood. CDR3: CASTPDPAPDTQYF. The CDR3 region has the DNA TGTGCCAGCACCCCGGACCCTGCACCAGATACGCAGTATTTT.